This T cell receptor beta chain was found in a study of blood T cell repertoires in COVID-19. Study-level information: Specimens from acute and convalescent COVID-19 originated in the United States, Italy and Spain.

The V and J ends lost 5 bases and 6 bases respectively, with 14 bases between them. Germline V gives CDR1 SGHRS, CDR2 YFSETQ. The CDR3 contains 13 residues. In this sample, this clone turned up once. Original processing notes: Estimates of nucleated cell counts were drawn from the amplification of reference gene primers. Clones were sequenced by immunoSEQ multiplex PCR, and TCRdb holds only the in-frame ones, with some missing. The V and J calls and clone size come from that table; D and trimming were worked out from the DNA. The data contain fewer than 250,000 clones, 82% of them seen just once; the ten biggest clones take up 4.7%.

The clonotype originates from a woman in her seventies with acute or convalescent COVID-19. The rearrangement joins TRBV5-1 to TRBJ1-2; D perhaps matches TRBD1 (5 bases). Sequenced sample: peripheral blood. CDR3 sequence (DNA): TGCGCCAGCAGGCCCGGGACGGGAGATGGCTACACCTTC. Protein: CASRPGTGDGYTF.